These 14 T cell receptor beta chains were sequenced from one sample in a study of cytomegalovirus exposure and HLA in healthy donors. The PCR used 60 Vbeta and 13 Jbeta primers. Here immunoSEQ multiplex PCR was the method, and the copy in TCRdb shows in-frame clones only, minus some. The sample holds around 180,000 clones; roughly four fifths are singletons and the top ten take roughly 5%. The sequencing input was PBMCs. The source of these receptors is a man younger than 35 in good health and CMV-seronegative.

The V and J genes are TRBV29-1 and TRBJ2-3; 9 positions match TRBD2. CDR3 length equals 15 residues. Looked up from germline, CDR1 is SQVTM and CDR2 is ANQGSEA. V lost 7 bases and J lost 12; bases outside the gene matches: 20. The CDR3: CSATPGLATLSYQYF. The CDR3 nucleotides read TGCAGCGCCACTCCGGGACTAGCTACTCTTAGTTACCAGTATTTT.

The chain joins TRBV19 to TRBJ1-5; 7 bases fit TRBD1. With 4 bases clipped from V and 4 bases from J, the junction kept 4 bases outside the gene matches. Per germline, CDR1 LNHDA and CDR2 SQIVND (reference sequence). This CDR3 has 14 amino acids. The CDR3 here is CASSTGGRNQPQHF. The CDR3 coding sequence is TGTGCCAGTAGTACAGGGGGTAGGAATCAGCCCCAGCATTTT.

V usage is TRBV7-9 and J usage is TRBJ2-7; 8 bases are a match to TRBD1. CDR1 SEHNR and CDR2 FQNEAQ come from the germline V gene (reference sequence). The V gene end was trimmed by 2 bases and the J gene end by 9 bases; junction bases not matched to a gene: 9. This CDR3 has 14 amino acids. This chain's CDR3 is CASSLSGQGNPQYF. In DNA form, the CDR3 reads TGTGCCAGCAGCTTAAGCGGACAGGGAAATCCGCAGTACTTC. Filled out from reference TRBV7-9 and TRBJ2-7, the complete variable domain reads DTGVSQNPRHKITKRGQNVTFRCDPISEHNRLYWYRQTLGQGPEFLTYFQNEAQLEKSRLLSDRFSAERPKGSFSTLEIQRTEQGDSAMYLCASSLSGQGNPQYFGPGTRLTVT.

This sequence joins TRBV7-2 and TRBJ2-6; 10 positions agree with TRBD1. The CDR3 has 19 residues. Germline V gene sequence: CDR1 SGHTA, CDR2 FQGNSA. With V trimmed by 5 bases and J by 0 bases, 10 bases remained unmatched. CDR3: CASSPLPGQGYSGANVLTF. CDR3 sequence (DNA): TGTGCCAGCAGCCCACTACCGGGACAGGGGTACTCTGGGGCCAACGTCCTGACTTTC.

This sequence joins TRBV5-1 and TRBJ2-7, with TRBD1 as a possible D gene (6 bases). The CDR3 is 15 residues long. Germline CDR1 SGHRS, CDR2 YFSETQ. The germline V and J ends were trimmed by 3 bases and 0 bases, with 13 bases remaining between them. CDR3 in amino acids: CASSYRDGGSYEQYF. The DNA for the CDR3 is TGCGCCAGCAGCTACAGGGATGGCGGCTCCTACGAGCAGTACTTC.

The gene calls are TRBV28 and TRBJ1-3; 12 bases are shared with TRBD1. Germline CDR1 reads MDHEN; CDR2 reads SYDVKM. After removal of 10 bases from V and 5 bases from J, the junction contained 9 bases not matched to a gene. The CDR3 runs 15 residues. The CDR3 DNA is TGTGCCACGTTTGGGACAGGGGGCTTCAGAAACACCATATATTTT. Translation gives CATFGTGGFRNTIYF.

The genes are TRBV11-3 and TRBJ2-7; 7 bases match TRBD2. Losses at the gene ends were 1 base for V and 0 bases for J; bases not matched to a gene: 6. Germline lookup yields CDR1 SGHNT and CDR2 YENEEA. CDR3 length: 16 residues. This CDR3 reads CASSLVTGDYSYEQYF. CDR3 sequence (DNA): TGTGCCAGCAGCTTAGTCACCGGGGACTACTCCTACGAGCAGTACTTC.

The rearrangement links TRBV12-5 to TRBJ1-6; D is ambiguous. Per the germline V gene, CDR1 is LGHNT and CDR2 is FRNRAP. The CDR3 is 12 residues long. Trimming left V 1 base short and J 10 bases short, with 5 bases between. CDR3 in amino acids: CASGLGGSPLHF. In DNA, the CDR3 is TGTGCTAGTGGTTTGGGAGGATCACCCCTCCACTTT.

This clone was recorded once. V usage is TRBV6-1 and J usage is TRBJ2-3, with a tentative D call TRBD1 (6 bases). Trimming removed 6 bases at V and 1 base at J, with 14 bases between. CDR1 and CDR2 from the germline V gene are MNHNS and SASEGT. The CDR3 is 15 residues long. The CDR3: CASSAPGHGTDTQYF. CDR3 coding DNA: TGTGCCAGCAGCGCCCCGGGACACGGCACAGATACGCAGTATTTT.

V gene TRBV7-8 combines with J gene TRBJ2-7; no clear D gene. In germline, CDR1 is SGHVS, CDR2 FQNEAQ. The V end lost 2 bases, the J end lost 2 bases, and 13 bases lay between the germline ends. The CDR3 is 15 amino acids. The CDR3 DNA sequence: TGTGCCAGCAGCTTAATCTTCTATCCCCCCTACGAGCAGTACTTC. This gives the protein CASSLIFYPPYEQYF.

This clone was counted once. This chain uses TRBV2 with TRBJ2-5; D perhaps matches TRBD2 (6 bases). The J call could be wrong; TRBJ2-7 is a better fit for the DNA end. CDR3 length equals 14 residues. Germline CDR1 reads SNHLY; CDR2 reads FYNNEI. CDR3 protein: CASKVAGSSYEQYF. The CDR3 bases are TGTGCCAGCAAGGTGGCGGGGAGCTCCTACGAGCAGTACTTC.

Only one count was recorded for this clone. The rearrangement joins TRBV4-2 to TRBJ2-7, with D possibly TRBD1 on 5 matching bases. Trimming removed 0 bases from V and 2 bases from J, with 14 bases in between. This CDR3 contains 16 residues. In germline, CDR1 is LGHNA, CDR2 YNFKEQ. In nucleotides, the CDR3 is TGTGCCAGCAGCCAAGATCTCTGGGGCTCCGCCTACGAGCAGTACTTC. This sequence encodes CASSQDLWGSAYEQYF.

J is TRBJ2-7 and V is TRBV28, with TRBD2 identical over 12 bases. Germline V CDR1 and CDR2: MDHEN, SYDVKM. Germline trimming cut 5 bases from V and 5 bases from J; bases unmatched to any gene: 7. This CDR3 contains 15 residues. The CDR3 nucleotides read TGTGCCAGCAGTCCTCCGGGACTAGCGGGCAACGAGCAGTACTTC. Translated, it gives CASSPPGLAGNEQYF.

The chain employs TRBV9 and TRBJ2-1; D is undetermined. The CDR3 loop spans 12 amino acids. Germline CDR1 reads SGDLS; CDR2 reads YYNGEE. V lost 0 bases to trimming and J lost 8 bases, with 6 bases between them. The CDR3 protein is CASSVGGDEQFF. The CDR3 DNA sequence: TGTGCCAGCAGCGTAGGCGGTGATGAGCAGTTCTTC.